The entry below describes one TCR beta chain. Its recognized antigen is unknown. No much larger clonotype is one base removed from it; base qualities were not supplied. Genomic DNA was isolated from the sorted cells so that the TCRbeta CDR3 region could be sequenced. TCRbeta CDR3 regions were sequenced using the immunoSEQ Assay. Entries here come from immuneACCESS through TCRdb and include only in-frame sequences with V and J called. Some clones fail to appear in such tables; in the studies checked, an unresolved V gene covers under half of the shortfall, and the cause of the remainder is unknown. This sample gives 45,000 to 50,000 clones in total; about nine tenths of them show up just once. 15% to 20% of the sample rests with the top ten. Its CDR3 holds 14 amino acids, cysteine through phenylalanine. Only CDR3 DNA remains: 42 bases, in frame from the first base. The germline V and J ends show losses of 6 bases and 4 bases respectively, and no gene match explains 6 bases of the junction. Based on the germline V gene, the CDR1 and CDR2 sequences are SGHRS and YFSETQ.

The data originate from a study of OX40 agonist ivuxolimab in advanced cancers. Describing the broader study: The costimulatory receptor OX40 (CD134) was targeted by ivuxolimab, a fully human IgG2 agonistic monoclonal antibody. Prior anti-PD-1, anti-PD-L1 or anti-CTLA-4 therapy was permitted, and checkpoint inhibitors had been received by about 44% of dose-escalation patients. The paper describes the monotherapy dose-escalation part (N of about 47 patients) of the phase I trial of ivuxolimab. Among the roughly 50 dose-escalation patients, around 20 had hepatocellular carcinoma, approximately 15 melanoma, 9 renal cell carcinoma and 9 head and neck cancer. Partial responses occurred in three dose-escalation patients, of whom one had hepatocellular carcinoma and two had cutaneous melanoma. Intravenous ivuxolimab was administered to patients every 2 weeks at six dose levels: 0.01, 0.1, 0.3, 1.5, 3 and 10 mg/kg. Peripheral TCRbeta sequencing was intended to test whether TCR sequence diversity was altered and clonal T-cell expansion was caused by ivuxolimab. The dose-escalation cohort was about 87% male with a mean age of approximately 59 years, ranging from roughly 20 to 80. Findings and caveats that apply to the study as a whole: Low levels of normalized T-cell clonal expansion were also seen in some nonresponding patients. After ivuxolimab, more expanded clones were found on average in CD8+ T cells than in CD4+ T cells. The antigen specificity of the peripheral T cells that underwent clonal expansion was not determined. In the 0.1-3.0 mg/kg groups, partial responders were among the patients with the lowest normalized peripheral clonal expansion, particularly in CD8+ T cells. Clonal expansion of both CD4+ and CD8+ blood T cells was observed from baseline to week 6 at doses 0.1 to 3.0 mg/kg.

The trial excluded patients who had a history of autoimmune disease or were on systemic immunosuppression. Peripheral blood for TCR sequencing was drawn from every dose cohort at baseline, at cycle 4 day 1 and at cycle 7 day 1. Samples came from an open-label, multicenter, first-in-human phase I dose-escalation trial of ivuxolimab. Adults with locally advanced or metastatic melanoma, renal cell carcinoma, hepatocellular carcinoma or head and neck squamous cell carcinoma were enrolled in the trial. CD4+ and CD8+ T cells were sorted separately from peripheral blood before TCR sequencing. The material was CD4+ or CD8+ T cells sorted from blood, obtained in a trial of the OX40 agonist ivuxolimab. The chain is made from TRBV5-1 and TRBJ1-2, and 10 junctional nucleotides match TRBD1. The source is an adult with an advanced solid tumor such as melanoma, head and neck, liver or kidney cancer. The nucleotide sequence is TGCGCCAGCACGACAGGGGGCGAGGGCTATGGCTACACCTTC. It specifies CASTTGGEGYGYTF.